This TCR beta chain comes out of a study of T cells in Graves' hyperthyroidism and ophthalmopathy. Study observations and caveats: Most thyroid clonotypes that were expanded above 0.001 also turned up in blood.

This clonotype was seen only a few times. What it recognizes is unknown. The cohort's ophthalmopathy patients, a group with duration under 3 months, had a Clinical Activity Score of at least 3 and a NOSPECS grade of at least 4. Diagnosis rested on symptoms, serum thyroxine and TRAb, thyroid ultrasound, and orbital computed tomography. PBMCs were collected from a roughly 10 ml volume of fresh peripheral blood. RNA transcripts were the template for amplifying TCR beta CDR3 regions. When the TCR CDR3 underwent first-round RT-PCR, the HTBI primer set was used. TCRdb itself ran the multiplex PCR reads through MiXCR, one entry per CDR3 protein. The table has around 600,000 distinct CDR3 sequences, more than 14% seen once; the top ten hold roughly an eighth. J lost 2 bases, V lost 8 bases, and 6 bases had no gene match. CDR1 is SQVTM, CDR2 ANQGSEA, per germline. This CDR3 is built from 13 residues.

The receptor was isolated from a woman aged 45-65 years with Graves' ophthalmopathy. Sequenced sample: blood. The gene calls are TRBV29-1 and TRBJ2-1; 7 bases match TRBD1. This CDR3 reads CSTSGQPYNEQFF. CDR3 coding DNA: TGCAGCACCTCGGGACAGCCCTACAATGAGCAGTTCTTC.